These 20 T cell receptor beta chains share one sample of origin, sequenced in a study of blood T cell repertoires in COVID-19 (dated by TCRdb to about 2020). Library preparation used the immunoSEQ multiplex PCR assay. TCRdb carries this immuneACCESS record with in-frame sequences only. Its versions omit some clonotypes, under half of them owing to an unresolved V gene in the studies checked, with the rest unexplained. Across this sample there are 250,000 to 300,000 clones, with 80% to 95% seen only once. Together, the top ten hold around 1.1% of the sample. The material sequenced was PBMCs or T cells enriched from blood (not recorded which). The receptors stem from a woman in her 30s who had recovered from COVID-19.

V gene TRBV19 combines with J gene TRBJ2-6, with D maybe TRBD2 (5 bases). Trimming took 3 bases from V and 2 from J, leaving 14 bases between them. Germline-derived CDR1 and CDR2 are LNHDA and SQIVND (reference sequence). The CDR3 is 17 amino acids. The CDR3 DNA sequence: TGTGCCAGTAGTATCTCGTCCCGAGGGACTGGGGCCAACGTCCTGACTTTC. Its protein is CASSISSRGTGANVLTF. Looking up the rest from reference TRBV19 and TRBJ2-6 gives the full variable domain: DGGITQSPKYLFRKEGQNVTLSCEQNLNHDAMYWYRQDPGQGLRLIYYSQIVNDFQKGDIAEGYSVSREKKESFPLTVTSAQKNPTAFYLCASSISSRGTGANVLTFGAGSRLTVL.

This clone appeared once. The chain employs TRBV6-4 and TRBJ2-1; TRBD1 aligns across 7 bases. The germline CDR1 and CDR2 sequences are MRHNA and SNTAGT. This CDR3 has 15 amino acids. V dropped 4 bases and J dropped 6; count of bases not matched to a gene: 9. In DNA form, the CDR3 reads TGTGCCAGCAGTGTCCGGGACAGCGCAACCAATGAGCAGTTCTTC. Translated, it gives CASSVRDSATNEQFF.

V is TRBV30 and J is TRBJ1-1; 7 bases line up with TRBD1. This CDR3 is built from 14 residues. The germline V gene has CDR1 GTSNPN and CDR2 SVGIG (reference sequence). The J segment lost 1 base and the V segment lost 4 bases, leaving 6 bases of the junction unmatched. As DNA, the CDR3 is TGTGCCTGGATTTATAGGACAGGGAACACTGAAGCTTTCTTT. Its translation: CAWIYRTGNTEAFF.

In its sample, this clone was seen a few times. V is TRBV5-1 and J is TRBJ1-6, with D perhaps matching TRBD1 (5 bases). The V and J ends lost 0 bases and 10 bases respectively, with 20 bases between them. CDR1 SGHRS and CDR2 YFSETQ come from the germline V gene. The CDR3 contains 17 residues. The CDR3 is CASSLVPLTGLGSPLHF. As DNA, the CDR3 is TGCGCCAGCAGCTTGGTCCCCCTAACAGGTCTAGGGTCACCCCTCCACTTT.

The CDR3 region is CAWGDGGSDTQYF. For the CDR3, the DNA is TGTGCCTGGGGGGACGGGGGGTCAGATACGCAGTATTTT. The genes are TRBV30 and TRBJ2-3; 7 bases are shared with TRBD2. This CDR3 has 13 residues. Per germline, CDR1 GTSNPN and CDR2 SVGIG (reference sequence). V gave up 5 bases and J gave up 4 bases; unmatched junction bases: 6.

This chain links TRBV7-9 with TRBJ2-3; TRBD1 might be the D (6 bases). V dropped 2 bases and J dropped 4 bases, with 19 bases sitting between them. CDR1 SEHNR and CDR2 FQNEAQ come from the germline V gene (reference sequence). This CDR3 has 17 amino acids. The CDR3 coding sequence is TGTGCCAGCAGCTTAAGGGGGTCGGACCTTGGAGCAGATACGCAGTATTTT. Translation gives CASSLRGSDLGADTQYF.

The V and J genes are TRBV28 and TRBJ1-1; D gene unclear. V was shortened by 1 base and J by 2 bases, with 11 bases between the two germline ends. CDR3 length: 15 residues. CDR1 is MDHEN, CDR2 SYDVKM, per germline. The CDR3 loop is CASSLLAEGNTEAFF. In DNA form, the CDR3 reads TGTGCCAGCAGTTTATTAGCTGAGGGAAACACTGAAGCTTTCTTT.

The chain carries TRBV19 and TRBJ1-5; TRBD1 matches at 9 bases. The CDR3 runs 15 residues. Germline-derived CDR1 and CDR2 are LNHDA and SQIVND (reference sequence). V lost 9 bases to trimming and J lost 0 bases; unmatched junction nucleotides: 6. In DNA, the CDR3 is TGTGCCAGCCGGACAGGGGATTATAGCAATCAGCCCCAGCATTTT. Amino acid sequence: CASRTGDYSNQPQHF.

This clone has just one count. J is TRBJ2-3 and V is TRBV11-2, with 7 bases aligning to TRBD2. After removal of 1 base from V and 9 bases from J, the junction contained 16 bases not matched to a gene. The germline CDR1 and CDR2 sequences are SGHAT and FQNNGV. The CDR3 is 17 amino acids. As DNA, the CDR3 is TGTGCCAGCAGCTTAGTACGGGGGAGGGGCCAGCGCTGGACGCAGTATTTT. Translating gives CASSLVRGRGQRWTQYF.

This clone was seen more than once but under ten times. The genes are TRBV5-6 and TRBJ2-7; 12 bases align to TRBD1. CDR1 SGHDT and CDR2 YYEEEE come from the germline V gene. The CDR3 is 16 amino acids. After removal of 4 bases from V and 5 bases from J, the junction contained 10 bases not matched to a gene. CDR3 coding DNA: TGTGCCAGCAGCCCTACCCCCGGGACAGGGGGCCACGAGCAGTACTTC. The encoded protein is CASSPTPGTGGHEQYF.

V usage is TRBV28 and J usage is TRBJ1-2; D is ambiguous. There are 11 residues in the CDR3. The germline V and J ends were trimmed by 6 bases and 4 bases, with 6 bases remaining between them. Germline V gene sequence: CDR1 MDHEN, CDR2 SYDVKM. The CDR3 protein is CASSNIYGYTF. The DNA of the CDR3 is TGTGCCAGCAGCAACATCTATGGCTACACCTTC.

CDR3 sequence (DNA): TGTGCCAGCAGCTTGGAGGGACTGGGGAATGAGCAGTTCTTC. This sequence encodes CASSLEGLGNEQFF. V usage is TRBV7-9 and J usage is TRBJ2-1, with D possibly being TRBD2 (6 bases). Germline V gives CDR1 SEHNR, CDR2 FQNEAQ (reference sequence). The CDR3 is 14 amino acids. Trimming stripped 3 bases from V and 7 bases from J, with 13 bases between.

The chain uses TRBV30 and TRBJ2-7; weak D call: TRBD1 (5 bases). V lost 2 bases and J lost 4, with 12 bases in between. The CDR3 consists of 13 residues. The germline V gene encodes CDR1 GTSNPN and CDR2 SVGIG (reference sequence). The CDR3 protein is CAWSKDTNYEQYF. The CDR3, as DNA: TGTGCCTGGAGTAAGGACACCAATTACGAGCAGTACTTC.

V gene TRBV5-1 combines with J gene TRBJ2-7, with 7 nucleotides matching TRBD1. V lost 4 bases, J lost 4 bases, and 11 bases stayed unmatched. CDR3 length: 15 amino acids. The germline CDR1 and CDR2 sequences are SGHRS and YFSETQ. This CDR3 is CASSPPGQPLYEQYF. CDR3 nucleotides: TGCGCCAGCAGCCCTCCGGGACAGCCTCTATACGAGCAGTACTTC. The complete variable domain, with remaining parts taken from reference TRBV5-1 and TRBJ2-7, reads KAGVTQTPRYLIKTRGQQVTLSCSPISGHRSVSWYQQTPGQGLQFLFEYFSETQRNKGNFPGRFSGRQFSNSRSEMNVSTLELGDSALYLCASSPPGQPLYEQYFGPGTRLTVT.

The V and J genes are TRBV7-9 and TRBJ1-1; 7 nucleotides agree with TRBD1. After removal of 3 bases from V and 1 base from J, the junction contained 2 bases not matched to a gene. CDR3 length equals 14 residues. Germline CDR1 is SEHNR and CDR2 is FQNEAQ (reference sequence). In DNA, the CDR3 is TGTGCCAGCAGCTTCGGACAGGAGAACACTGAAGCTTTCTTT. Protein product: CASSFGQENTEAFF. The full variable domain, rest sourced from reference TRBV7-9 and TRBJ1-1, is DTGVSQNPRHKITKRGQNVTFRCDPISEHNRLYWYRQTLGQGPEFLTYFQNEAQLEKSRLLSDRFSAERPKGSFSTLEIQRTEQGDSAMYLCASSFGQENTEAFFGQGTRLTVV.

This clone has a handful of counts. The rearrangement joins TRBV5-4 to TRBJ2-1; D remains ambiguous. V lost 0 bases and J 3 bases, leaving 10 bases between the germline ends. Germline V gene sequence: CDR1 SGHNT, CDR2 YYREEE (reference sequence). The CDR3 is 15 residues long. The CDR3 region is CASSLDTLSYNEQFF. The CDR3, as DNA: TGTGCCAGCAGCTTGGATACGCTCAGCTACAATGAGCAGTTCTTC. Filled out from reference TRBV5-4 and TRBJ2-1, the complete variable domain reads ETGVTQSPTHLIKTRGQQVTLRCSSQSGHNTVSWYQQALGQGPQFIFQYYREEENGRGNFPPRFSGLQFPNYSSELNVNALELDDSALYLCASSLDTLSYNEQFFGPGTRLTVL.

The rearrangement joins TRBV29-1 to TRBJ2-1; no clear D gene. CDR1 and CDR2 (germline): SQVTM, ANQGSEA. Trimming stripped 6 bases from V and 3 bases from J, with 12 bases between. The CDR3 consists of 13 residues. The CDR3 nucleotides are TGCAGCGTCTGTCTTGCAGGCTACAATGAGCAGTTCTTC. Its protein product is CSVCLAGYNEQFF.

The genes are TRBV10-3 and TRBJ2-3; 10 bases are shared with TRBD2. V dropped 9 bases and J dropped 6; count of bases not matched to a gene: 6. Per the germline V gene, CDR1 is ENHRY and CDR2 is SYGVKD. There are 13 residues in the CDR3. This CDR3 is CAIGTSAPDTQYF. In nucleotides, the CDR3 is TGTGCCATAGGGACTAGCGCCCCCGATACGCAGTATTTT.

This chain links TRBV4-1 with TRBJ2-2; no firm D call. This CDR3 region has 14 residues. Germline CDR1 reads MGHRA; CDR2 reads YSYEKL. The V end lost 0 bases, the J end lost 5 bases, and 7 bases lay between the germline ends. The CDR3 loop is CASSQDLRTGELFF. As DNA, the CDR3 is TGCGCCAGCAGCCAAGATTTGAGGACCGGGGAGCTGTTTTTT.

The DNA of the CDR3 is TGTGCCAGCAGTCCCGTTGAGGGACAGCCTTACCAAGAGACCCAGTACTTC. The encoded protein is CASSPVEGQPYQETQYF. The chain employs TRBV28 and TRBJ2-5; 7 bases agree with TRBD1. Trimming at V came to 5 bases and at J to 0 bases, leaving 12 bases not matched to a gene. CDR3 length: 17 residues. Germline CDR1 and CDR2: MDHEN and SYDVKM. The full variable domain, rest sourced from reference TRBV28 and TRBJ2-5, is DVKVTQSSRYLVKRTGEKVFLECVQDMDHENMFWYRQDPGLGLRLIYFSYDVKMKEKGDIPEGYSVSREKKERFSLILESASTNQTSMYLCASSPVEGQPYQETQYFGPGTRLLVL.